This T cell receptor beta chain was identified in a study of shared clonotypes between healthy human individuals. Comment on this clone: Its antigen is still unknown.

The authors divided CD4+ cells into CD45RA+ naive and CD45RA-negative memory subsets. General observations from the study: Represented diversity, genetic and exposure-history alike, was limited by few donors. An anticipated effect of sequencing depth on clonotype sharing among donors was recognized.

Trimming left V 3 bases short and J 4 bases short, with 11 bases between. CDR1 and CDR2 (germline): SGDLS, YYNGEE. The CDR3 is 15 residues long. Data came from immunoSEQ multiplex PCR; TCRdb stores just in-frame clones and leaves some out. The profile shows roughly 1 million clones, approximately 80% of them singletons. The V gene is TRBV9, the J gene TRBJ2-6; D ambiguous. This receptor was identified in a young man in good health. Some clones in this sample may be carry-over from other donors' samples. The sequencing sample was made of memory CD4+ T cells from PBMCs. Documented subset: CD45RA-negative fraction. The CDR3 DNA reads as TGTGCCAGCAGCGCAGAGGAATTCGGGGCCAACGTCCTGACTTTC. Its protein is CASSAEEFGANVLTF.